The rows below give T cell receptor beta chains drawn from one sample of a study of T cells after yellow fever vaccination. MiXCR, run by TCRdb on the 5' RACE reads, gives a single entry per CDR3 protein. In the table there are around 330,000 distinct CDR3 sequences, roughly 3.5% of which are singletons. Sequencing used PBMCs, obtained on the day of the yellow fever booster vaccination. The receptors were gathered from a man between 18 and 29 years old who received the YFV17D yellow fever vaccine. The CDR3 runs from the conserved cysteine through the conserved F or W. Each record gives: D gene, clone size, J gene, V gene, CDR3 protein, CDR3 DNA. The D gene is left open where the match is weak. Size tells how often a clone was seen (once, few, many) or the class of an expanded clone, and some rows leave it out.

>TRBD1|many|TRBJ2-3|TRBV7-6
CASSSRTGGRPDTQYF
TGTGCCAGCAGTTCGAGGACAGGGGGGAGGCCAGATACGCAGTATTTT
>-|-|TRBJ1-2|TRBV27
CASSLTPPTNYGYTF
TGTGCCAGCAGTTTAACCCCCCCGACAAACTATGGCTACACCTTC
>TRBD1|many|TRBJ1-1|TRBV9
CASSSDREALNTEAFF
TGTGCCAGCAGCTCGGACAGGGAAGCCCTGAACACTGAAGCTTTCTTT
>TRBD1|-|TRBJ2-3|TRBV7-9
CASTTWGTGVDTQYF
TGTGCCAGCACCACCTGGGGGACAGGGGTAGATACGCAGTATTTT
>-|many|TRBJ1-4|TRBV6-5
CASSSGGEKLFF
TGTGCCAGCAGTTCGGGCGGCGAAAAACTGTTTTTT
>TRBD2|many|TRBJ2-5|TRBV9
CASSDEAGEFVTQYF
TGTGCCAGCAGCGACGAAGCGGGGGAGTTTGTGACCCAGTACTTC
>TRBD1|many|TRBJ2-5|TRBV5-1
CASSWDRGETQYF
TGCGCCAGCAGCTGGGACAGGGGGGAGACCCAGTACTTC
>TRBD1|-|TRBJ2-3|TRBV7-2
CASSGGQEGRDTQYF
TGTGCCAGCAGCGGGGGACAGGAGGGAAGAGATACGCAGTATTTT
>-|-|TRBJ1-1|TRBV12-3/TRBV12-4
CASSLGPYMNTEAFF
TGTGCCAGCAGTTTAGGGCCTTACATGAACACTGAAGCTTTCTTT
>-|many|TRBJ2-1|TRBV7-9
CASSLGRSEQFF
TGTGCCAGCAGCTTAGGGAGGTCTGAGCAGTTCTTC
>-|many|TRBJ2-5|TRBV2
CASSVERETQYF
TGTGCCAGCAGTGTGGAACGAGAGACCCAGTACTTC
>-|few|TRBJ1-4|TRBV20-1
CSLLASGNGKLFF
TGCAGTTTGCTAGCGTCGGGCAATGGAAAACTGTTTTTT
>-|many|TRBJ2-1|TRBV7-9
CASSLALTIHNEQFF
TGTGCCAGCAGCTTAGCGTTGACTATCCACAATGAGCAGTTCTTC
>-|-|TRBJ2-2|TRBV29-1
CSVESLADGELFF
TGCAGCGTTGAGAGTTTAGCTGACGGGGAGCTGTTTTTT
>-|few|TRBJ1-1|TRBV25-1
CASSEYLGGGTEAFF
TGTGCCAGCAGTGAATACCTGGGGGGAGGCACTGAAGCTTTCTTT
>-|many|TRBJ1-1|TRBV12-5
CASGLEPTVNTEAFF
TGTGCTAGTGGTTTGGAACCTACAGTGAACACTGAAGCTTTCTTT
>TRBD2|many|TRBJ2-2|TRBV7-9
CAATSRGDPNTGELFF
TGTGCCGCGACTTCTCGGGGGGACCCGAACACCGGGGAGCTGTTTTTT
>-|many|TRBJ2-7|TRBV6-2/TRBV6-3
CASRHLGDLNYEQYF
TGTGCCAGCAGACACCTAGGGGACCTTAACTACGAGCAGTACTTC
>TRBD2|many|TRBJ2-1|TRBV12-3/TRBV12-4
CASSLSGGPYNEQFF
TGTGCCAGCAGCCTTAGCGGGGGTCCCTACAATGAGCAGTTCTTC
>-|-|TRBJ1-5|TRBV12-3/TRBV12-4
CASRPAEQPQHF
TGTGCCAGCAGGCCGGCCGAACAGCCCCAGCATTTT
>TRBD1|many|TRBJ1-4|TRBV7-9
CASTTGTATNEKLFF
TGTGCCAGCACCACGGGGACAGCAACTAATGAAAAACTGTTTTTT
>TRBD1|-|TRBJ2-7|TRBV12-3/TRBV12-4
CASSQGTVYEQYF
TGTGCCAGCAGTCAAGGGACAGTCTACGAGCAGTACTTC
>TRBD2|many|TRBJ2-1|TRBV28
CASSLGAFTGTSGGIYNEQFF
TGTGCCAGCAGTTTAGGGGCGTTTACCGGGACTAGCGGGGGGATCTACAATGAGCAGTTCTTC
>-|many|TRBJ2-1|TRBV20-1
CSARWQGVHEQFF
TGCAGTGCTAGATGGCAGGGAGTTCATGAGCAGTTCTTC
>TRBD1|-|TRBJ1-6|TRBV12-3/TRBV12-4
CASTPTGRTDSPLHF
TGTGCCAGCACCCCGACAGGGAGGACCGATTCACCCCTCCACTTT
>TRBD1|many|TRBJ2-1|TRBV7-2
CASSRTGGYNEQFF
TGTGCCAGCAGCCGAACAGGGGGGTACAATGAGCAGTTCTTC
>-|many|TRBJ1-1|TRBV6-2/TRBV6-3
CASSPDRGPGVSEAFF
TGTGCCAGCAGTCCCGACCGGGGCCCAGGGGTATCTGAAGCTTTCTTT
>TRBD1|-|TRBJ2-4|TRBV5-1
CASSPGQVSNIQYF
TGCGCCAGCAGCCCCGGACAGGTGTCAAACATTCAGTACTTC
>TRBD2|many|TRBJ2-2|TRBV20-1
CSARDGLAGDTGELFF
TGCAGTGCTAGAGATGGACTAGCGGGGGACACCGGGGAGCTGTTTTTT
>-|many|TRBJ2-3|TRBV7-6
CASSLGSLAPGAQYF
TGTGCCAGCAGCTTAGGATCTCTAGCGCCCGGGGCGCAGTATTTT
>TRBD1|-|TRBJ2-2|TRBV4-1
CASCRGTGAPGELFF
TGCGCCAGCTGCCGCGGGACAGGGGCCCCCGGGGAGCTGTTTTTT